This T cell receptor beta chain originates from a study of cytomegalovirus exposure and HLA in healthy donors. There were likely unrecorded immune exposures, though donors were nominally healthy when sampled. The PCR employed 60 Vbeta primers together with 13 Jbeta primers. TCRdb's copy holds only in-frame clones and misses some; the assay was immunoSEQ multiplex PCR. In total, the table holds some 120,000 clones. Germline V CDR1 and CDR2: LNHDA, SQIVND (reference sequence). CDR3 length: 16 residues. The junction had 4 bases not matched to a gene; V was cut back by 3 bases and J by 2 bases. Study results and limitations: What a later analysis reportedly showed was that an Asian-associated ancestry cluster had fewer N-insertions than the roughly 720-donor mean. Evidence from a later analysis indicated that most CMV-associated TCR beta chains looked HLA-restricted.

By frequency, this clone is medium-sized. Its antigen remains unidentified. Source material: PBMCs. V and J are TRBV19 and TRBJ1-5; 10 bases are shared with TRBD1. This receptor was identified in a man aged 30-40 years in good health and CMV-seronegative. CDR3 region: CASSIGTGAGNQPQHF. The CDR3 DNA reads as TGTGCCAGTAGTATCGGGACAGGGGCCGGCAATCAGCCCCAGCATTTT.